This paragraph reports one T cell receptor beta chain. Its antigen is still unknown. V was pared by 1 base and J by 3 bases, with 10 bases between. The CDR3 loop spans 14 amino acids. Germline CDR1 is LNHDA and CDR2 is SQIVND (reference sequence). TCRdb's table, derived via immunoSEQ multiplex PCR, lists solely in-frame clones and lacks some. The repertoire consists of tens of thousands of clones, with around 93% occurring once and the leading ten covering roughly 0.98%. The sample belongs to a study of T cell clones after liver transplantation. Study observations and caveats: These preliminary findings come from unstandardized post-transplant sampling times.

The V and J genes are TRBV19 and TRBJ2-7; weak D call: TRBD2 (6 bases). This specimen consisted of CD4+ T cells from blood, obtained less than 26 months after liver transplant. The TCR was taken from a human patient who received a liver transplant. Some T cells here may be from the graft donor. The CDR3 DNA follows: TGTGCCAGTAGTATAGGGTCGGGAGACTACGAGCAGTACTTC. Amino acids: CASSIGSGDYEQYF.